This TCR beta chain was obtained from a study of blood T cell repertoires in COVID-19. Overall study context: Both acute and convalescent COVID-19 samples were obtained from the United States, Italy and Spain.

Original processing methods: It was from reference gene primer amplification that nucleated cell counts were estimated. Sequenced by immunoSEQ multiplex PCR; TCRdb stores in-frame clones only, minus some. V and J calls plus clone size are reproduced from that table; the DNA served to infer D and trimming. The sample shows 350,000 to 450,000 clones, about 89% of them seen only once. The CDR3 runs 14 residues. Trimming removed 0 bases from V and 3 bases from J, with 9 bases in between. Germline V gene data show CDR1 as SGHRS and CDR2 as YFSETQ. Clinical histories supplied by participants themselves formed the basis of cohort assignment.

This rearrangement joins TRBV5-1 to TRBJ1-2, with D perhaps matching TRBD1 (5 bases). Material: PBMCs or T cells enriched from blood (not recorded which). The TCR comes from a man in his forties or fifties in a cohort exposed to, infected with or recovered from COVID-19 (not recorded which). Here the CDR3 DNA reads TGCGCCAGCAGCTTGGATTCCAGGGACTATGGCTACACCTTC. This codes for CASSLDSRDYGYTF.